The 24 T cell receptor beta chains in this list originate from one sample, sequenced in a study of T cells in Graves' hyperthyroidism and ophthalmopathy (dated by TCRdb to between 2017 and 2020). To prepare the library, multiplex PCR was applied. Sequenced using an Illumina HiSeq 2000. The TCR beta CDR3 regions were amplified from RNA transcripts. For the first round of RT-PCR on the TCR CDR3, the HTBI primer set was used together with the Qiagen OneStep RT-PCR kit. TCRdb trimmed the raw reads at Q25, called clones with MiXCR and kept productive beta chains. Every CDR3 protein is listed once, alongside the most common genes and DNA of its rows. The sample profile shows hundreds of thousands of distinct CDR3 sequences; 22% of them were found once. The biggest ten clones account for 45% to 50% of the sample. Sequencing was carried out using blood. These receptors were collected from a woman in her seventies with Graves' ophthalmopathy.

This clonotype was counted a few times. The genes are TRBV14 and TRBJ2-1, with 8 positions matching TRBD1. Germline V CDR1 and CDR2: SGHDN, FVKESK. CDR3 size: 14 residues. The V gene end was trimmed by 6 bases and the J gene end by 8 bases; junction bases not matched to a gene: 9. The CDR3 loop reads CASRGTGLGDEQFF. CDR3 DNA sequence: TGTGCCAGCAGAGGGACAGGCCTTGGCGATGAGCAGTTCTTC. Full variable domain (remainder filled in from reference TRBV14 and TRBJ2-1): EAGVTQFPSHSVIEKGQTVTLRCDPISGHDNLYWYRRVMGKEIKFLLHFVKESKQDESGMPNNRFLAERTGGTYSTLKVQPAELEDSGVYFCASRGTGLGDEQFFGPGTRLTVL.

V gene TRBV5-8 combines with J gene TRBJ1-3; weak D call: TRBD1 (5 bases). The CDR3 runs to 15 residues. V was pared by 0 bases and J by 0 bases, with 7 bases between. Germline V gene sequence: CDR1 SGHTS, CDR2 YDEGEE. The chain's CDR3 is CASSLGDLSGNTIYF. The DNA of the CDR3 is TGTGCCAGCAGCTTGGGGGACCTCTCTGGAAACACCATATATTTT.

DNA of the CDR3: TGCGCCAGCAGGGCCTCTATGAACACTGAAGCTTTCTTT. It encodes CASRASMNTEAFF. The V call is TRBV10-2, the J call TRBJ1-1; no firm D call. Looked up from germline, CDR1 is WSHSY and CDR2 is SAAADI. V was clipped by 6 bases and J by 0 bases, with 8 bases between them. There are 13 residues in the CDR3.

This clonotype has only a few counts. The V and J genes are TRBV3-1 and TRBJ2-7, with 10 positions matching TRBD2. The germline gives CDR1 LGHDT, CDR2 YNNKEL (reference sequence). The CDR3 is made up of 13 amino acids. Losses at the gene ends were 6 bases for V and 3 bases for J; bases not matched to a gene: 2. CDR3 loop: CASRLAGDYEQYF. The CDR3 nucleotides are TGTGCCAGCAGGCTAGCGGGGGACTACGAGCAGTACTTC.

This clonotype was counted only a few times. The chain joins TRBV30 to TRBJ1-1, with 7 bases aligning to TRBD1. The V gene end was trimmed by 4 bases and the J gene end by 4 bases; junction bases not matched to a gene: 9. The CDR3 totals 14 residues. CDR1 is GTSNPN, CDR2 SVGIG, per germline (reference sequence). The CDR3 loop is CAWNGQARGTEAFF. Here the CDR3 DNA reads TGTGCCTGGAACGGACAGGCAAGGGGCACTGAAGCTTTCTTT.

This clonotype was detected only a few times. V and J are TRBV2 and TRBJ2-7; 12 bases match TRBD2. Per germline, CDR1 SNHLY and CDR2 FYNNEI. V lost 0 bases and J lost 5; bases outside the gene matches: 8. This CDR3 has 17 amino acids. CDR3 amino acids: CASSEALRLAGANEQYF. For the CDR3, the DNA is TGTGCCAGCAGTGAAGCGCTTCGACTAGCGGGAGCCAACGAGCAGTACTTC. The full variable domain, completed using reference TRBV2 and TRBJ2-7, is EPEVTQTPSHQVTQMGQEVILRCVPISNHLYFYWYRQILGQKVEFLVSFYNNEISEKSEIFDDQFSVERPDGSNFTLKIRSTKLEDSAMYFCASSEALRLAGANEQYFGPGTRLTVT.

This clonotype turned up a few times. The chain combines TRBV5-1 with TRBJ2-7; 7 bases map to TRBD1. This CDR3 comprises 15 residues. Germline CDR1 SGHRS, CDR2 YFSETQ. The junction had 9 bases not matched to a gene; V was cut back by 3 bases and J by 3 bases. This CDR3 reads CASSSGTANFYEQYF. CDR3 in DNA: TGCGCCAGCAGCTCCGGGACAGCTAATTTCTACGAGCAGTACTTC.

This clonotype has at least ten counts. The chain employs TRBV3-1 and TRBJ1-6; no firm D call. The CDR3 sequence is 16 residues long. The ends were cut back, 2 bases at V and 8 bases at J, with 16 bases in the middle. Germline CDR1 and CDR2: LGHDT and YNNKEL (reference sequence). DNA of the CDR3: TGTGCCAGCAGCCAATCTAGCCCGGGAATAGATTCACCCCTCCACTTT. Protein product: CASSQSSPGIDSPLHF. Full variable domain (outside the CDR3, taken from reference TRBV3-1 and TRBJ1-6): DTAVSQTPKYLVTQMGNDKSIKCEQNLGHDTMYWYKQDSKKFLKIMFSYNNKELIINETVPNRFSPKSPDKAHLNLHINSLELGDSAVYFCASSQSSPGIDSPLHFGNGTRLTVT.

The CDR3 sequence: CASSHGAVNTEAFF. CDR3 DNA sequence: TGTGCCAGCAGCCATGGGGCAGTGAACACTGAAGCTTTCTTT. The chain has TRBV3-1 and TRBJ1-1, with D possibly TRBD1 on 5 matching bases. The length of the CDR3 is 14 residues. V lost 3 bases and J lost 0, with 8 bases in between. The germline V gene encodes CDR1 LGHDT and CDR2 YNNKEL (reference sequence).

This clonotype was detected only a few times. J is TRBJ2-7 and V is TRBV28; D is tentatively TRBD1 or TRBD2 (5 bases each). Trimming left V 6 bases short and J 3 bases short, with 15 bases between. This CDR3 contains 14 residues. CDR1 is MDHEN, CDR2 SYDVKM, per germline. CDR3 coding DNA: TGTGCCAGCAGGCCATGGGACGACCTCTACGAGCAGTACTTC. Translated: CASRPWDDLYEQYF. Full variable domain (remainder filled in from reference TRBV28 and TRBJ2-7): DVKVTQSSRYLVKRTGEKVFLECVQDMDHENMFWYRQDPGLGLRLIYFSYDVKMKEKGDIPEGYSVSREKKERFSLILESASTNQTSMYLCASRPWDDLYEQYFGPGTRLTVT.

This clonotype has a handful of counts. The CDR3 DNA follows: TGTGCCAGCAGCGTAGCTAGCGGGAACCTGCGGGGCACAGATACGCAGTATTTT. Encoded protein: CASSVASGNLRGTDTQYF. This rearrangement joins TRBV9 to TRBJ2-3, with 9 bases matching TRBD2. The germline V gene has CDR1 SGDLS and CDR2 YYNGEE. CDR3 length equals 18 residues. Trimming removed 0 bases from V and 1 base from J; junction bases left unmatched: 9.

Only a few counts were recorded for this clonotype. This rearrangement joins TRBV5-1 to TRBJ2-7; D possibly matches TRBD1 or TRBD2 (5 bases each). The CDR3 length is 15 residues. Looked up from germline, CDR1 is SGHRS and CDR2 is YFSETQ. Trimming cost V 4 bases and J 3 bases, with 17 bases left between them. CDR3 region: CASSGTAGLIYEQYF. CDR3 DNA: TGCGCCAGCAGCGGGACCGCGGGTTTAATCTACGAGCAGTACTTC. Full variable domain (remainder filled in from reference TRBV5-1 and TRBJ2-7): KAGVTQTPRYLIKTRGQQVTLSCSPISGHRSVSWYQQTPGQGLQFLFEYFSETQRNKGNFPGRFSGRQFSNSRSEMNVSTLELGDSALYLCASSGTAGLIYEQYFGPGTRLTVT.

This clonotype was detected ten times or more. The chain recombines TRBV20-1 with TRBJ2-3; 7 nucleotides line up with TRBD2. The V segment lost 6 bases and the J segment 0 bases; nucleotides outside the gene matches: 3. CDR3 length equals 13 residues. CDR1 and CDR2 (germline): DFQATT, SNEGSKA (reference sequence). CDR3 in amino acids: CSANSGSTDTQYF. The CDR3 DNA follows: TGCAGTGCCAATAGCGGGAGCACAGATACGCAGTATTTT.

This clonotype was picked up a small number of times. CDR3 coding DNA: TGTGCCAGCAGCCACGGGGGACTAGCGGGAGGGTACAATGAGCAGTTCTTC. The encoded protein is CASSHGGLAGGYNEQFF. The chain couples TRBV3-1 to TRBJ2-1, with TRBD2 matching over 16 bases. Losses at the gene ends were 3 bases for V and 4 bases for J; bases not matched to a gene: 3. CDR3 length equals 17 residues. Germline CDR1 is LGHDT and CDR2 is YNNKEL (reference sequence).

This clonotype showed up just a few times. The J gene is TRBJ1-5, the V gene TRBV30; D is perhaps TRBD1 (6 bases). The CDR3 is 12 residues long. Per germline, CDR1 GTSNPN and CDR2 SVGIG (reference sequence). V lost 6 bases, J lost 4 bases, and 10 bases lay in between. The CDR3 loop is CACTGPNQPQHF. CDR3 sequence (DNA): TGTGCCTGTACAGGGCCGAATCAGCCCCAGCATTTT.

The sample holds many counts of this clonotype. CDR3 nucleotides: TGTGCCAGCAGTTTATCGGGCACCTCAGAAGCTTTCTTT. Protein product: CASSLSGTSEAFF. The V gene is TRBV12-3 or TRBV12-4, the J gene TRBJ1-1, with D unresolved. Between the trimmed V and J ends, which lost 2 bases and 8 bases, there was a span of 12 bases. The CDR3 length is 13 residues.

The chain links TRBV12-3 or TRBV12-4 to TRBJ1-4; D perhaps matches TRBD1 (5 bases). Trimming removed 4 bases at V and 0 bases at J, with 6 bases between. The CDR3 length is 14 residues. CDR3 nucleotide sequence: TGTGCCAGCAGTTACAGGACAACTAATGAAAAACTGTTTTTT. Translation: CASSYRTTNEKLFF.

The sample holds a few counts of this clonotype. This rearrangement joins TRBV15 to TRBJ2-7; no reliable D call. V lost 2 bases, J lost 6 bases, and 8 bases lay in between. The germline V gene has CDR1 LNHNV and CDR2 YYDKDF (reference sequence). There are 12 residues in the CDR3. The CDR3 reads CATSRQDSEQYF. Written as DNA, the CDR3 is TGTGCCACCAGCAGACAGGATTCCGAGCAGTACTTC.

In this sample, this clonotype turned up many times. The chain has TRBV12-3 or TRBV12-4 and TRBJ2-1; D is unresolved. This CDR3 comprises 15 residues. The germline V and J ends were trimmed by 7 bases and 2 bases, with 15 bases remaining between them. Here the CDR3 DNA reads TGTGCCAGCAACTCTTATCGCTATACCTACAATGAGCAGTTCTTC. Amino acid sequence: CASNSYRYTYNEQFF.

V usage is TRBV3-1 and J usage is TRBJ1-6, with D perhaps TRBD1 (6 bases). The CDR3 is 16 residues long. In germline, CDR1 is LGHDT, CDR2 YNNKEL (reference sequence). Trimming pared 0 bases from V and 7 bases from J, leaving 13 bases between. The CDR3 reads CASSQDETGQNSPLHF. In DNA, the CDR3 is TGTGCCAGCAGCCAAGATGAAACAGGGCAGAATTCACCCCTCCACTTT.

This clonotype was counted between two and nine times. The chain recombines TRBV19 with TRBJ1-1; D ambiguous. V was shortened by 5 bases and J by 3 bases, with 10 bases between the two germline ends. Germline V gives CDR1 LNHDA, CDR2 SQIVND (reference sequence). The CDR3 sequence is 13 residues long. The CDR3 loop is CASSSVQYTEAFF. For the CDR3, the DNA is TGTGCCAGTAGTTCCGTCCAATACACTGAAGCTTTCTTT.

This clonotype was counted ten times or more. This chain joins TRBV7-8 and TRBJ2-4, with D possibly being TRBD1 (5 bases). The V end lost 2 bases, the J end lost 9 bases, and 14 bases lay between the germline ends. The CDR3 runs 14 residues. The germline V gene has CDR1 SGHVS and CDR2 FQNEAQ. CDR3 sequence reads: CASSLFQGVGIQYF. The CDR3 region has the DNA TGTGCCAGCAGCTTATTCCAGGGTGTGGGCATTCAGTACTTC.

This sequence joins TRBV4-1 and TRBJ2-7, with D perhaps matching TRBD1 (5 bases). In germline, CDR1 is MGHRA, CDR2 YSYEKL. V was shortened by 2 bases and J by 4 bases, with 21 bases between the two germline ends. The CDR3 is 17 residues long. Here the CDR3 reads CASSQFRAGPTKYEQYF. The DNA of the CDR3 is TGCGCCAGCAGCCAATTTCGGGCAGGGCCCACTAAGTACGAGCAGTACTTC.

The table lists this clonotype with a few counts. The chain carries TRBV7-9 and TRBJ1-2, with a weak D call TRBD1 (6 bases). Germline V lookup: CDR1 SEHNR, CDR2 FQNEAQ (reference sequence). The CDR3 has 11 residues. V dropped 6 bases and J dropped 8 bases, with 10 bases sitting between them. The CDR3 nucleotides read TGTGCCAGCAGTCGTCAGGGGGGCTACACCTTC. This codes for CASSRQGGYTF.